This T cell receptor (beta chain) is from a study of blood T cells in healthy people across ages. Regarding the study as a whole: A greater number of naive CD4+ cells and higher diversity distinguished long-lived donors from aged donors.

Primers used in a second PCR of roughly 6 to 12 cycles were a sample-barcoded 5' primer and a J-beta primer mix. TCRdb independently ran MiXCR on the 5' RACE reads; one entry per CDR3 protein. The sample holds fewer than 1.5 million distinct CDR3 sequences; about 40% are singletons and the top ten take 7.9%. Note on this clonotype: As yet, its antigen is unknown.

V was pared by 1 base and J by 4 bases, with 11 bases between. The germline V gene has CDR1 SQVTM and CDR2 ANQGSEA. CDR3 length: 15 amino acids. The sequence was collected from a woman in her late teens or twenties in good health. This chain connects TRBV29-1 to TRBJ2-6; either TRBD1 or TRBD2 may supply D (6 bases each). The source material was blood. CDR3 loop: CSVEGTGAGANVLTF. In DNA form, the CDR3 reads TGCAGCGTTGAAGGGACGGGGGCCGGGGCCAACGTCCTGACTTTC.